Following are 3 T cell receptor beta chains from one sample sequenced in a study of blood T cell repertoires in COVID-19. Sequencing was performed with immunoSEQ multiplex PCR; in TCRdb, only in-frame clones are kept and a portion is missing. The data contain fewer than 200,000 clones, under 90% of them singletons. Material: PBMCs or T cells enriched from blood (not recorded which). Every receptor here comes from a man aged 50-60 years who had recovered from COVID-19.

This clone has only one observation. This sequence joins TRBV30 and TRBJ1-1; perhaps TRBD1 as D (6 bases). CDR3 size: 14 residues. The germline CDR1 and CDR2 sequences are GTSNPN and SVGIG (reference sequence). V dropped 0 bases and J dropped 6 bases, with 14 bases sitting between them. CDR3 coding DNA: TGTGCCTGGAGTGTTGGGGGCGGATTCGCTGAAGCTTTCTTT. It codes for CAWSVGGGFAEAFF.

The chain joins TRBV19 to TRBJ2-4; tentatively, D is TRBD2 (7 bases). Deletions cut 5 bases from V and 1 base from J, with 18 bases between. The CDR3 totals 17 residues. CDR1 LNHDA and CDR2 SQIVND come from the germline V gene (reference sequence). The CDR3 DNA follows: TGTGCCAGTAGTCCCTCGGGGGCGGGGGAGGCCAAAAACATTCAGTACTTC. Encoded protein: CASSPSGAGEAKNIQYF.

The chain is built from TRBV10-3 and TRBJ2-5; D might be TRBD2 (5 bases). CDR1 and CDR2 from the germline V gene are ENHRY and SYGVKD. Trimming took off 0 bases at V and 5 bases at J, with 13 bases between the two ends. The CDR3 contains 15 residues. In DNA, the CDR3 is TGTGCCATCAGTGAGTCGACTCGGGGTTTCGAGACCCAGTACTTC. Translating it yields CAISESTRGFETQYF.